The clone carrying this TCR beta chain was recorded only once. Authors' processing steps: Estimated nucleated cell counts came from reference gene primer amplification. The table came from immunoSEQ multiplex PCR; TCRdb's copy has only in-frame clones and leaves some out. The DNA gave D and trimming, while V, J and clone size come from that table. The sample lists about 14,000 clones; about 83% were seen once. The data belong to a study of blood T cell repertoires in COVID-19. The sequencing sample was made of peripheral blood. The source is a human donor with active COVID-19. The donor label of this sample is uncertain.

The CDR3 sequence is CASSLWRGGVYEQYF. The CDR3 DNA reads as TGTGCCAGCAGTTTATGGCGTGGGGGGGTGTACGAGCAGTACTTC. The rearrangement links TRBV27 to TRBJ2-7, with 7 bases identical to TRBD2. J was trimmed by 4 bases and V by 1 base; bases with no gene match: 7. This CDR3 spans 15 amino acids. Looked up from germline, CDR1 is MNHEY and CDR2 is SMNVEV (reference sequence).